This T cell receptor beta chain was obtained from a study of cytomegalovirus exposure and HLA in healthy donors. At the level of the study: Later, an analysis reported that the 95 to 150 validation repertoires had used the same platform as the 500 to 800 first-cohort repertoires. Study conclusions and caveats: The classifier, whose performance was assessed in both the original and validation cohorts, reportedly diagnosed cytomegalovirus status with high specificity and sensitivity.

Turning to this clone: Its antigen remains unknown.

Sequencing was performed with immunoSEQ multiplex PCR; in TCRdb, only in-frame clones are kept and a portion is missing. The sample lists 100,000 to 120,000 clones; roughly 90% were seen once. The length of the CDR3 is 13 residues. The V end was cut by 8 bases, the J end by 5 bases, with 13 bases between. Germline V gene data show CDR1 as MNHNS and CDR2 as SASEGT. The donors were part of the validation cohort of 120 subjects. That cohort was separate from the first cohort, which comprised 550 to 750 subjects. This chain uses TRBV6-1 with TRBJ1-5; D is possibly TRBD1 (6 bases). The sequenced sample was PBMCs. The source of this sequence is a woman aged 25 to 39 in good health and CMV-seropositive. DNA for the CDR3: TGTGCCAGCTCCAGGGGAGTTGATCAGCCCCAGCATTTT. Translated, it gives CASSRGVDQPQHF.